The sequence of this T cell receptor beta chain was determined in a study of Tregs in tolerant kidney transplant recipients. The table came from immunoSEQ multiplex PCR; TCRdb's copy has only in-frame clones and leaves some out. The repertoire table contains some 29,000 clones. As concerns this clone: The missing CDR3 end, 3 residues past where the read stops, is filled in from the germline J gene.

Recipients received nonmyeloablative bone marrow transplants from related graft donors, with transient mixed chimerism. This CDR3 has 13 amino acids. Germline CDR1 is DFQATT and CDR2 is SNEGSKA (reference sequence). Trimming removed 7 bases from V and 1 base from J, with 10 bases in between. Specimen: CD4+ T cells from blood (PBMCs), collected 24 months after the transplant. This sequence joins TRBV20-1 and TRBJ2-2; D not resolved. The source is a human patient who received a combined kidney and bone marrow transplant. The graft donor may account for some of the T cells. The CDR3 loop reads CSVVAGNTGELFF. The sequenced part of the CDR3 DNA is TGCAGTGTTGTGGCAGGGAACACCGGGGAG.